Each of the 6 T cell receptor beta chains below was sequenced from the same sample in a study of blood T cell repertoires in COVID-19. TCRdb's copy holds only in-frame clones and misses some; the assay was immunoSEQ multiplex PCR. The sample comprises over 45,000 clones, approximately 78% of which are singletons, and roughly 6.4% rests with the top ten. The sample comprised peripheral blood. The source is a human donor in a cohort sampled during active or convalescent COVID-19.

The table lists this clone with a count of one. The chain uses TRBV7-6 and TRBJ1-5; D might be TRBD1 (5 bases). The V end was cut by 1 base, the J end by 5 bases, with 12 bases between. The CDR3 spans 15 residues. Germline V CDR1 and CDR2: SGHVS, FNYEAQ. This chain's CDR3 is CASSLGQGGDQPQHF. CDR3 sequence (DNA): TGTGCCAGCAGCTTAGGGCAGGGAGGGGATCAGCCCCAGCATTTT.

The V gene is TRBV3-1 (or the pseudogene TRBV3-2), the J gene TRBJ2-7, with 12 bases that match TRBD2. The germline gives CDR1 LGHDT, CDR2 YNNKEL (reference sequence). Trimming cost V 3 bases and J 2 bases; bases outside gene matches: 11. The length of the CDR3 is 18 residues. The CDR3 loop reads CASSHRGGTSGSTYEQYF. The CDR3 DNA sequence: TGTGCCAGCAGCCACCGGGGGGGGACTAGCGGGTCTACCTACGAGCAGTACTTC.

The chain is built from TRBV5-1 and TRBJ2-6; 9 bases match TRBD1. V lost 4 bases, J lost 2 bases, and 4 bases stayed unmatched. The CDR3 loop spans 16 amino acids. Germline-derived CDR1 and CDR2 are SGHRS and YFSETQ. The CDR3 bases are TGCGCCAGCAGCGGGGACAGGGAGACTGGGGCCAACGTCCTGACTTTC. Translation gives CASSGDRETGANVLTF.

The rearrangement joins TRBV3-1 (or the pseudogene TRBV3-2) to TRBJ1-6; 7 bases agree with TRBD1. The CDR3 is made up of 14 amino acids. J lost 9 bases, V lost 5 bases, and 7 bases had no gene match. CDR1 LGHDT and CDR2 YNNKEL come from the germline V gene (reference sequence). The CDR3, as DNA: TGTGCCAGCAGCGAGACAGGGCAAGCTTCACCCCTCCACTTT. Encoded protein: CASSETGQASPLHF.

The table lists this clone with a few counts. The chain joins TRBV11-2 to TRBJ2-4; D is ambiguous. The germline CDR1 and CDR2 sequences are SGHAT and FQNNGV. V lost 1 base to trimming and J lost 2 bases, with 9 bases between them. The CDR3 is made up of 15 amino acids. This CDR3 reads CASSLGHPTKNIQYF. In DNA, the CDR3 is TGTGCCAGCAGCTTAGGACACCCCACCAAAAACATTCAGTACTTC. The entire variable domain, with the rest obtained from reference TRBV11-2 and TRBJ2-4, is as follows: EAGVAQSPRYKIIEKRQSVAFWCNPISGHATLYWYQQILGQGPKLLIQFQNNGVVDDSQLPKDRFSAERLKGVDSTLKIQPAKLEDSAVYLCASSLGHPTKNIQYFGAGTRLSVL.

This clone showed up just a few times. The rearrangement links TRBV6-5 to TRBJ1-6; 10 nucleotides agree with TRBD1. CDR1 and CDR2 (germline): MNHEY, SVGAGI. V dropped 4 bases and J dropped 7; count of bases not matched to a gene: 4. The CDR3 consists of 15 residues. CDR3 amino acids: CASSSGTGVNSPLHF. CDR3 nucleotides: TGTGCCAGCAGTTCAGGGACAGGGGTCAATTCACCCCTCCACTTT.